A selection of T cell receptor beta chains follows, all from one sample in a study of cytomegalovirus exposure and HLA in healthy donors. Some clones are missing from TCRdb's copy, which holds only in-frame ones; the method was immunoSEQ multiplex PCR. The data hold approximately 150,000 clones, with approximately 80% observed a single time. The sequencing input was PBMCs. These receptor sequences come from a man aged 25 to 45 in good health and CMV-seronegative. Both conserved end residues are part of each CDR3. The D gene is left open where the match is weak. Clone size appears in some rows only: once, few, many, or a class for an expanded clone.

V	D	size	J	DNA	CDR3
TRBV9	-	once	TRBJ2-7	TGTGCCAGCAGTCCACGGGGGATTGGGATGAACGAGCAGTACTTC	CASSPRGIGMNEQYF
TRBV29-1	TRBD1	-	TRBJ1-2	TGCAGCGTGACTACGACAGGGTCTATTGGCTATGGCTACACCTTC	CSVTTTGSIGYGYTF
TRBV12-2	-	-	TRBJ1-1	TGTGCAAGTCGCCTGGACAGGGTCACTGAAGCTTTCTTT	CASRLDRVTEAFF
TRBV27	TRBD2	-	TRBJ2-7	TGTGCCAGCAGTTGGGTAGCGGGAAACTACGAGCAGTACTTC	CASSWVAGNYEQYF
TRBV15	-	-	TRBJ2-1	TGTGCCACCAGCAGAGATTGGTCGGACATCTACAATGAGCAGTTCTTC	CATSRDWSDIYNEQFF
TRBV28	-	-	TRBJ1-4	TGTGCCAGCAGTGAGGGTTGGACTAATGAAAAACTGTTTTTT	CASSEGWTNEKLFF
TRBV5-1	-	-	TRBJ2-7	TGCGCCAGCAGCTTGTACTCCACAGGGACGAGGGCCTACGAGCAGTACTTC	CASSLYSTGTRAYEQYF
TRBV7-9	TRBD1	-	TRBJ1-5	TGTGCCAGCAGCTCAGGACAGGGGGCATTTGATCAGCCCCAGCATTTT	CASSSGQGAFDQPQHF
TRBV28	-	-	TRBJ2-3	TGTGCCAGCAGTCTCGGGGCAGGGGCCACAGATACGCAGTATTTT	CASSLGAGATDTQYF
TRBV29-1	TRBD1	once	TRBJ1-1	TGCAGCGTCGGACAGGGGGCGCTTGGCACTGAAGCTTTCTTT	CSVGQGALGTEAFF
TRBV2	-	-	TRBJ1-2	TGTGCCAGCAGACGGGGGGGCAGCTATGGCTACACCTTC	CASRRGGSYGYTF
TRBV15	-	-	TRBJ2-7	TGTGCCACCAGCAGAGATCTCACTAGGGTGGGAAGCTCCTACGAGCAGTACTTC	CATSRDLTRVGSSYEQYF
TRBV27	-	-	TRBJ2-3	TGTGCCAGCAGTCCTCGACAACCTAGCACAGATACGCAGTATTTT	CASSPRQPSTDTQYF
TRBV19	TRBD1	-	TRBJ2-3	TGTGCCAGTAACACCTTGGGACAGGGGACCGTGAGCACAGATACGCAGTATTTT	CASNTLGQGTVSTDTQYF
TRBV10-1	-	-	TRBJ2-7	TGCGCCAGCAGTCTCGAGCAGTACTTC	CASSLEQYF
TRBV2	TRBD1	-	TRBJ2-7	TGTGCCAGCAGCTCGACAGGGTTCTACGAGCAGTACTTC	CASSSTGFYEQYF
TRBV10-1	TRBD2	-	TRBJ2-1	TGCGCCAGCATTAACGGGACTAGCGGGACTCGCCGGAGGGTTAGAGAGCAGTTCTTC	CASINGTSGTRRRVREQFF
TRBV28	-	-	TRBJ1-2	TGTGCCAGCAGTTTAGCGGGGGCCGACTATGGCTACACCTTC	CASSLAGADYGYTF
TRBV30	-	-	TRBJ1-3	TGTGCCTGGAGTCCAGGGGTCTCTGGAAGCACCATATATTTT	CAWSPGVSGSTIYF
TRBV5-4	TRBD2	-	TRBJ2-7	TGTGCCAGCAGCTTGGATGGCGGGAGCTCCTACGAGCAGTACTTC	CASSLDGGSSYEQYF
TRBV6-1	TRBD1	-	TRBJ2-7	TGTGCCAGCAGTGCGATGTCCGGGACAGGGACTAACTACGAGCAGTACTTC	CASSAMSGTGTNYEQYF
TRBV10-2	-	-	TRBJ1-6	TGCGCCAGCAGTGAGTCCGGGAATTCACCCCTCCACTTT	CASSESGNSPLHF